The 7 T cell receptor beta chains in this list originate from one sample, sequenced in a study of blood T cells in healthy people across ages (dated by TCRdb to between 2014 and 2016). Receptors were amplified or captured by 5' RACE. These reads were obtained on an Illumina HiSeq 2500. The second PCR ran for roughly 7 to 12 cycles and used a J-beta primer mix along with a sample-barcoded 5' primer. TCRdb took the public reads, trimmed them with fastp at Q25, ran MiXCR for clone calling and kept in-frame beta chains. For every CDR3 protein sequence, its rows merge into one entry that carries the most common genes and DNA. Counted in this sample were over 750,000 distinct CDR3 sequences; about 25% of them appeared once. The top ten constitute 9.4% of the sample. The same data also contributed to another study, on T cells of mothers and their children.

The sequencing sample was made of blood. These receptors came from a boy aged 10-17 years in good health.

The gene calls are TRBV7-8 and TRBJ2-5; tentatively, D is TRBD1 or TRBD2 (5 bases each). The J call may not be correct, given that the DNA end is closer to TRBJ2-1. Germline CDR1 reads SGHVS; CDR2 reads FQNEAQ. The CDR3 spans 13 residues. This chain's CDR3 is CASSGTTFWGQFF. The CDR3 region has the DNA TGTGCCAGCAGCGGGACGACCTTCTGGGGGCAGTTCTTC.

V is TRBV3-1 and J is TRBJ2-2; 7 bases line up with TRBD1. CDR3 length: 13 residues. The ends lost 6 bases at V and 6 bases at J; junction bases unmatched: 4. Germline lookup yields CDR1 LGHDT and CDR2 YNNKEL (reference sequence). The CDR3 DNA reads TGTGCCAGCAGGACAGGGCCCGCCGGGGAGCTGTTTTTT. Translation: CASRTGPAGELFF.

There are a few counts of this clonotype. The chain joins TRBV12-3 or TRBV12-4 to TRBJ1-1; 7 bases are a match to TRBD1. The CDR3 contains 13 residues. Losses at the gene ends were 6 bases for V and 6 bases for J; bases not matched to a gene: 7. The CDR3: CASRSTGDPEAFF. CDR3 coding DNA: TGTGCCAGCAGGTCCACAGGGGACCCTGAAGCTTTCTTT.

This clonotype was detected a few times. J is TRBJ1-3 and V is TRBV29-1; the D gene is possibly TRBD1 (5 bases). CDR1 and CDR2 from the germline V gene are SQVTM and ANQGSEA. Between the trimmed V and J ends, which lost 1 base and 4 bases, there was a span of 11 bases. The CDR3 covers 14 residues. Written as DNA, the CDR3 is TGCAGCGTTGAAGTTCAGGGAGCCGGAAACACCATATATTTT. Protein: CSVEVQGAGNTIYF.

The chain couples TRBV7-9 to TRBJ1-6; possible D gene TRBD1, 5 bases. The CDR3 loop spans 14 amino acids. The germline V gene encodes CDR1 SEHNR and CDR2 FQNEAQ (reference sequence). V was clipped by 6 bases and J by 7 bases, with 13 bases between them. CDR3 nucleotides: TGTGCCAGCAGTCCTGGGACGACAAATTCACCCCTCCACTTT. It yields the protein CASSPGTTNSPLHF.

This clonotype appeared a few times. V is TRBV7-8 and J is TRBJ1-1, with D tentatively TRBD1 (5 bases). Trimming took off 5 bases at V and 4 bases at J, with 14 bases between the two ends. The CDR3 contains 14 residues. Germline V gene sequence: CDR1 SGHVS, CDR2 FQNEAQ. The CDR3 sequence is CASSAQGTITEAFF. The CDR3 nucleotides read TGTGCCAGCAGCGCCCAGGGTACGATCACTGAAGCTTTCTTT.

The chain employs TRBV20-1 and TRBJ2-5; 8 nucleotides agree with TRBD1. The CDR3 is 14 residues long. The J segment lost 4 bases and the V segment lost 5 bases, leaving 9 bases of the junction unmatched. The V gene's germline CDR1 is DFQATT and CDR2 SNEGSKA (reference sequence). CDR3 in DNA: TGCAGTGCTCGCATTCCCGGGACAGGAGAGACCCAGTACTTC. Protein product: CSARIPGTGETQYF.